This T cell receptor (beta chain) was obtained from a study of cytomegalovirus exposure and HLA in healthy donors. This clone was detected a few times. The CDR3 runs to 14 residues. Trimming cost V 6 bases and J 5 bases; bases outside gene matches: 2. CDR1 is SGHVS, CDR2 FNYEAQ, per germline. Data came from immunoSEQ multiplex PCR; TCRdb stores just in-frame clones and leaves some out. The sample has 110,000 to 150,000 clones, approximately 86% seen once. This clonotype was sampled from a woman aged 18 to 35 in good health and CMV-seropositive. Input material: PBMCs. The chain combines TRBV7-6 with TRBJ1-6; TRBD1 aligns across 9 bases. The CDR3 DNA sequence: TGTGCCAGCAGAGACAGGGGGAATAATTCACCCCTCCACTTT. Translating it yields CASRDRGNNSPLHF.